This entry features one T cell receptor beta chain sequence. Clinical histories supplied by participants themselves formed the basis of cohort assignment. Repertoires were generated with immunoSEQ multiplex PCR, while TCRdb's copy carries only in-frame clones and drops some. The repertoire holds approximately 200,000 clones, with around 85% as singletons. This sample was included in a study of blood T cell repertoires in COVID-19. Study context: Some COVID-19 samples were acute and others convalescent; all came from the United States, Italy and Spain.

V lost 2 bases, J lost 0 bases, and 10 bases lay in between. This CDR3 has 14 amino acids. Germline-derived CDR1 and CDR2 are GTSNPN and SVGIG (reference sequence). The sample consisted of PBMCs or T cells enriched from blood (not recorded which). The receptor's source is a middle-aged man who had recovered from COVID-19. The rearrangement joins TRBV30 to TRBJ1-1, with D tentatively TRBD1 (5 bases). CDR3 sequence: CAWSQGGLNTEAFF. Written as DNA, the CDR3 is TGTGCCTGGAGTCAGGGAGGGCTGAACACTGAAGCTTTCTTT.